The text below deals with one T cell receptor (beta chain). Its antigen is unknown. No base qualities exist here, and no much larger clone lies one base off it. The record originates from a study of blood T cell repertoires in COVID-19 (dated by TCRdb to about 2020). In the study overall: Collaborator samples came from the United States, Italy and Spain and covered acute and convalescent phases of COVID-19. The material from the prospective study consisted of cDNA or gDNA derived from T cells, B-cell-depleted T cells, or PBMCs. Subjects who had been exposed to COVID-19, were actively infected with it, or had recovered from it provided the deeply sampled blood TCRbeta repertoires that made up the dataset. The repertoires were released in a freely available public database meant as a resource for research on the immune response to SARS-CoV-2. The samples were drawn from two sources: the first 160 participants of the ongoing ImmuneRACE study, and 1,000 to 1,500 subjects contributed by 6 global collaborators. The sample metadata nearly always contained a de-identified subject ID, COVID-19 status, age in years and sex. Where HLA class I and class II types were available, the types were taken from metadata supplied by the sample provider, not from assay-based typing.

CDR1 SGHTA and CDR2 FQGNSA are derived from the germline V gene. CDR3 length: 15 amino acids, cysteine to phenylalanine. The entry retains the CDR3 DNA only, 45 bases that are in frame from base 1. V is pared back by 5 bases and J by 0 bases, with 11 bases lying between the germline termini. Overall study results and their limits: The amount of clinical and demographic metadata varied by source and participant and was provided uncurated.

The immunoSEQ Assay, a bias-controlled multiplex PCR, was used to amplify TCRbeta CDR3 regions from genomic DNA. For the original study's pipeline: Nucleated cell counts per sample were estimated from amplification of reference gene primers within the assay. To quantify the absolute abundance of each unique TCRbeta CDR3 rearrangement, sequence reads were collapsed and filtered. For each sample, productive Simpson clonality was calculated by taking the square root of Simpson's diversity index across productive rearrangements. TCRdb stores this immuneACCESS table with in-frame sequences only. Part of the clones is absent; in the studies checked, under half of the shortfall reflects unresolved V genes, and no reason is known for the rest. V, J and clone size were drawn from that table, and D and trimming were deduced from the DNA. The sample table records about half a million clones; approximately 86% of these occur just once. The ten largest clones capture more than 7.5% of the sample.

Participants in the prospective study were enrolled through a virtual design, were aged about 18 to 100 years, and lived in 24 United States geographic areas. To assign participants to cohorts, the prospective study relied on clinical history that participants themselves reported in a screening survey and a study questionnaire. ImmuneRACE Cohort 3 recovered participants were defined by two consecutive negative NP/OP PCR tests, healthcare professional clearance, or symptom resolution. In the prospective study, whole blood, serum and a nasopharyngeal or oropharyngeal swab were collected from each participant by mobile phlebotomists. Over a roughly 2-month period, participants in the prospective study had the option of providing additional blood draws and questionnaires. Blood samples from the prospective study were shipped frozen or at room temperature prior to DNA extraction.

Sequencing input: PBMCs or T cells enriched from blood (not recorded which). The origin of this receptor is a woman in her fifties or sixties who had recovered from COVID-19. The rearranged segments are TRBV7-2 and TRBJ1-3, with no reliable assignment of the D segment. In nucleotides, the sequence is TGTGCCAGCAGCCCGGGTCCGGACTCTGGAAACACCATATATTTT. Its coded protein is CASSPGPDSGNTIYF.